This TCR beta chain appears in the sequencing data of a study of blood T cell repertoires in COVID-19. This clone was found a few times. Method: immunoSEQ multiplex PCR; TCRdb's copy keeps in-frame clones and lacks some. The sample includes 110,000 to 150,000 clones, about four fifths of them seen just once. The CDR3 contains 17 residues. V was shortened by 4 bases and J by 5 bases, with 23 bases between the two germline ends. Germline V lookup: CDR1 MGHRA, CDR2 YSYEKL. The chain has TRBV4-1 and TRBJ1-1; D is unclear. The TCR was taken from a woman younger than 30 who had been exposed to COVID-19. Specimen: PBMCs or T cells enriched from blood (not recorded which). CDR3 coding DNA: TGCGCCAGCAGCCCAGGCTCCCCGTATGACGTGTGGACTGAAGCTTTCTTT. Translating gives CASSPGSPYDVWTEAFF.